This T cell receptor (beta chain) was obtained from a study of blood T cells in healthy people across ages. The V end lost 0 bases, the J end lost 4 bases, and 12 bases lay between the germline ends. The CDR3 spans 15 residues. Germline CDR1 and CDR2: SGHAT and FQNNGV. This clonotype showed up many times. Then a second PCR, running about 7 to 11 cycles, was carried out with a sample-barcoded 5' primer and a J-beta primer mix. TCRdb recomputed calls from the 5' RACE reads with MiXCR, one row per CDR3 protein. The repertoire holds about 930,000 distinct CDR3 sequences, with almost 30% as singletons. Peripheral blood samples of about 10 milliliters were drawn from each donor. In addition, the sample was reused for a study of T cells of mothers and their children. From that study: Every mother supplied over 9.5 million TCR beta CDR3 reads and every child some 3 million. Detection yielded no persistent microchimeric T cell clones.

This sequence joins TRBV11-2 and TRBJ2-5, with a tentative D call TRBD2 (6 bases). The specimen sequenced was blood. This TCR was sampled from a woman aged 40 to 50 in good health. The DNA of the CDR3 is TGTGCCAGCAGCTTAGACTTGGGGGGAAGAGAGACCCAGTACTTC. It specifies CASSLDLGGRETQYF.